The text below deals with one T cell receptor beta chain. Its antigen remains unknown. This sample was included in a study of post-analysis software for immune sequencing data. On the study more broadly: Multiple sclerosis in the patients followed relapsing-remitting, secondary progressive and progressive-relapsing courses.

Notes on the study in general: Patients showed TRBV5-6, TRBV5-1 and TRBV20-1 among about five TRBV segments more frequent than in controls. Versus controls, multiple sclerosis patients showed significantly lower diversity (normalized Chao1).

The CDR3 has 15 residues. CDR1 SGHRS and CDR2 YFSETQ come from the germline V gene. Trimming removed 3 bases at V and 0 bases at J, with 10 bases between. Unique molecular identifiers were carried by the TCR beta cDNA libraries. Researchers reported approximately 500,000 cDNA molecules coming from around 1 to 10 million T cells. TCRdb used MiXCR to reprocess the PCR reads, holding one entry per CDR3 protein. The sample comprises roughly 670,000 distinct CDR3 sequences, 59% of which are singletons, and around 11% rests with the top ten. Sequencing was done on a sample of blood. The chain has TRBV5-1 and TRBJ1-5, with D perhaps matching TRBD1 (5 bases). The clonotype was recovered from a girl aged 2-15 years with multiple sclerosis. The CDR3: CASSWRGDSNQPQHF. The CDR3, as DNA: TGCGCCAGCAGCTGGAGGGGAGATAGCAATCAGCCCCAGCATTTT.